The entry below describes one T cell receptor beta chain. Its target is not known. V shed 4 bases, J shed 4 bases, and the junction held 7 bases outside the gene matches. CDR3 length equals 15 residues. From germline, CDR1 is SNHLY and CDR2 FYNNEI. Profiling relied on immunoSEQ multiplex PCR, and the TCRdb table lists in-frame clones only, not all of them. Of about 76,000 clones listed, around 85% are singletons. This record belongs to a study of OX40 agonist ivuxolimab in advanced cancers. Study at large: Patients took ivuxolimab, an agonistic anti-OX40 (CD134) antibody. One hepatocellular carcinoma and two cutaneous melanoma patients partially responded. Overall study findings and caveats: Doses of 0.1 to 3.0 mg/kg were accompanied by clonal expansion of CD4+ and CD8+ blood T cells by week 6. Some patients who did not respond also had low normalized T-cell clonal expansion.

The TCR originated in an adult with an advanced solid tumor such as melanoma, head and neck, liver or kidney cancer. The rearrangement uses TRBV2 and TRBJ2-1; TRBD2 matches at 7 bases. This material consisted of CD4+ or CD8+ T cells sorted from blood, taken in a trial of the OX40 agonist ivuxolimab. The DNA for the CDR3 is TGTGCCAGCAGTGGAGTCCTAGCGGCTTACAATGAGCAGTTCTTC. Amino acid sequence: CASSGVLAAYNEQFF.